This T cell receptor (beta chain) was sequenced during a study of T cells in localized non-small cell lung cancer. Whole-study findings and limits: Sequencing was restricted to one tumor region; therefore, heterogeneity remains possible. Median approximately 58 top-100 tumor clones were shared with paired adjacent lung.

Data came from immunoSEQ multiplex PCR; TCRdb stores just in-frame clones and leaves some out. The sample records about 24,000 clones, roughly four fifths being singletons. The sample holds one count of this clone. Its target is not known. This clonotype was sampled from a man aged 35-75 years with stage II lung adenocarcinoma. The material sequenced was PBMCs, taken before any cancer treatment.

The CDR3 reads CASSQDSNTGELFF. Here the CDR3 DNA reads TGTGCCAGCAGTCAGGATTCGAACACCGGGGAGCTGTTTTTT. The rearrangement uses TRBV2 and TRBJ2-2; D not resolved. The CDR3 has 14 residues. Germline lookup yields CDR1 SNHLY and CDR2 FYNNEI. V shed 5 bases and J shed 0 bases, with 7 bases lying between them.